This is a list of T cell receptor beta chains from one sample in a study of CXCR3-negative and CXCR3-positive naive CD8 T cells. Reprocessing the 5' RACE reads, TCRdb reports a single entry for every CDR3 protein and omits DNA. Its table lists some 66,000 distinct CDR3 sequences. The material sequenced was naive CXCR3- CD8+ T cells from blood. These receptors were taken from a human donor in good health. Some clones in this sample may be carry-over from other donors' samples. The CDR3 runs from the conserved cysteine through the conserved F or W.

v_call	j_call	cdr3_aa
TRBV28	TRBJ2-7	CASSLRVYEQYF
TRBV7-3	TRBJ2-4	CASYYRGSHPPRAKNIQYF
TRBV10-2	TRBJ2-1	CASSESQAGLSSYNEQFF
TRBV12-3/TRBV12-4	TRBJ2-1	CASSILYNEQFF
TRBV6-2/TRBV6-3	TRBJ2-7	CASSYPRYEQYF
TRBV15	TRBJ1-1	CATSRKRGTGYYTEAFF
TRBV28	TRBJ2-7	CASREVAGGTTYEQYF
TRBV27	TRBJ2-5	CASSLTGGLQETQYF
TRBV7-8	TRBJ2-7	CASSAQGLYEQYF
TRBV4-2	TRBJ1-2	CASSQDRGYGYTF
TRBV28	TRBJ2-4	CASRPGTGIFGNIQYF
TRBV6-5	TRBJ1-1	CASSYSVESVGTEAFF
TRBV7-2	TRBJ2-3	CASSLDSFTGTQYF
TRBV29-1	TRBJ2-7	CSVVAGSYEQYF
TRBV27	TRBJ2-1	CASSSLAGGPAYEQFF
TRBV29-1	TRBJ2-7	CSVDSSGQDTYEQYF
TRBV20-1	TRBJ1-2	CSARDRGIDYTF
TRBV29-1	TRBJ1-1	CSVSPAFRVNTEAFF
TRBV15	TRBJ2-4	CATSRDLWDRGDKIIQYF
TRBV23-1	TRBJ2-1	CASTMEDEQFF
TRBV12-3/TRBV12-4	TRBJ2-7	CASSFALAGDGVEQYF
TRBV29-1	TRBJ2-7	CSVVEGGIYEQYF
TRBV27	TRBJ2-1	CASSPWTSGGSNEQFF
TRBV18	TRBJ2-1	CASSPWTSGANNEQFF
TRBV4-2	TRBJ1-1	CASSQDPLPRADTEAFF
TRBV6-5	TRBJ2-7	CASSYSAVAGDVYEQYF
TRBV19	TRBJ2-2	CASSNVWRGDSAGELFF
TRBV28	TRBJ1-5	CASSWGTGGHQPQHF
TRBV28	TRBJ2-7	CASKDRDFYEQYF
TRBV12-3/TRBV12-4	TRBJ2-2	CASSTEPGAGTGELFF
TRBV29-1	TRBJ2-1	CSVESGWEQFF
TRBV11-3	TRBJ2-5	CASSPGALGDQYF
TRBV4-3	TRBJ2-7	CASSQDLRLAGTYEQYF
TRBV12-3/TRBV12-4	TRBJ1-4	CASSLEARTGGLEKLFF
TRBV5-1	TRBJ1-1	CASSLEWGTEAFF
TRBV14	TRBJ2-5	CASSLGDRVPETQYF
TRBV11-2	TRBJ2-7	CASSEAPGLSYEQYF
TRBV25-1	TRBJ1-6	CASSEFGAFNSPLHF
TRBV4-1	TRBJ1-5	CASSQDMGPQPQHF